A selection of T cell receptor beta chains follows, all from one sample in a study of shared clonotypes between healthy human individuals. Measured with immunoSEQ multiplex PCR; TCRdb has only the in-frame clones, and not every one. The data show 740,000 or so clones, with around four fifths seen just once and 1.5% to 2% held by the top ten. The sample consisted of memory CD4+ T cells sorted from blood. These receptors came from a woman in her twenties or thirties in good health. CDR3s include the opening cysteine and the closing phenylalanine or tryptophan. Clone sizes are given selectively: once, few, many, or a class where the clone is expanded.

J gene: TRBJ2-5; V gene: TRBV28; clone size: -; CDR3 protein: CASSVGGLGTQYF
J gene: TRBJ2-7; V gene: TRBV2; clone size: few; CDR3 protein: CASRDRTGGRSEQYF
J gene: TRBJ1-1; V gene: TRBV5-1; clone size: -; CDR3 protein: CASSLGDRAGTEAFF
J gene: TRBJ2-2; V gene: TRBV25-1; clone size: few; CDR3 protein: CASSSYHGELFF
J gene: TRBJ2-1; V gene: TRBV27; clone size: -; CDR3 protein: CASSLLGLHTYNEQFF
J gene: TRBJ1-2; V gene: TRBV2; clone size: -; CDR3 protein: CASSESRGEGYTF
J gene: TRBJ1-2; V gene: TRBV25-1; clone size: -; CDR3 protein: CASSSGPANYGYTF
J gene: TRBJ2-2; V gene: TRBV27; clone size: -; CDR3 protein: CASSLSGEKPTGELFF
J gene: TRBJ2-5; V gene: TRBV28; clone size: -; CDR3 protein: CASSLAAGPGTQYF
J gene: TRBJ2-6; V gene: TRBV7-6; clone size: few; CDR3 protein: CASSRVTSQSRANVLTF
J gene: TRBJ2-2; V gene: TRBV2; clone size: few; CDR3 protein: CASSEGGVGIGELFF
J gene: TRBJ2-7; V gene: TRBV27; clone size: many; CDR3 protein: CASRDEGGRRREQYF
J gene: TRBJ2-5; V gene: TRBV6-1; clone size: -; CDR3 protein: CASRGYVETQYF
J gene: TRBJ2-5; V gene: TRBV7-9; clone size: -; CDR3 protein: CASSLGLAGPQETQYF
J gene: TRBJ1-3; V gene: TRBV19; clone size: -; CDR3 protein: CATAPDSSGNTIYF
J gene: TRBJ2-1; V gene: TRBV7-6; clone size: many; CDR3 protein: CASSSRTTSNSYNEQFF
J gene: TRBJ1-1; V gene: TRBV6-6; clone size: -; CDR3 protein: CASSRQAVTEAFF
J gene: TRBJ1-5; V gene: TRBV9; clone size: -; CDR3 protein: CASSQTGSGNQPQHF
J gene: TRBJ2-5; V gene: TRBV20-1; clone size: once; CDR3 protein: CSEYSGETQYF
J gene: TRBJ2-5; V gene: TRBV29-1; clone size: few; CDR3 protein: CSVPLGASLETQYF
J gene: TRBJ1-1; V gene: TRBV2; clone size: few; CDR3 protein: CASSGSRTEAFF
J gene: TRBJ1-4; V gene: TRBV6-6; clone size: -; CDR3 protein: CASTRDGNEKLFF
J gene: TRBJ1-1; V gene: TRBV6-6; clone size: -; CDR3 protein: CASSYPNRGNTEAFF
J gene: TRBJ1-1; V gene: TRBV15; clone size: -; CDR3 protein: CATSRDLGAGEAFF
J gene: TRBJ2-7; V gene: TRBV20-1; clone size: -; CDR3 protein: CSAILAHEQYF
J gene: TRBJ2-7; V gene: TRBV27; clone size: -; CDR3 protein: CATKRGPGYEQYF
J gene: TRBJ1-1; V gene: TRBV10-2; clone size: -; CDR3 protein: CASSESYGEAFF
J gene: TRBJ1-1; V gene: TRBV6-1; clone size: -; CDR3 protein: CASGRTEAFF
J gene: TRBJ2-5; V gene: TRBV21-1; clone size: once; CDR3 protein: CARGVGTQYF
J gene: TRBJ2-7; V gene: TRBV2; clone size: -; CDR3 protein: CASSRGGSYEQYF
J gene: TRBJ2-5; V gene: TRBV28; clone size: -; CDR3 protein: CASSTTRVGTQYF
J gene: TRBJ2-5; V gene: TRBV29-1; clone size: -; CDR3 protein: CSVAKRAVLETQYF
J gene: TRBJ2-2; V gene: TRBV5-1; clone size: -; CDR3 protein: CASSFSGTYTGELFF
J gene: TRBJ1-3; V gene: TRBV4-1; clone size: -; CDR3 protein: CASSQLPVSGNTIYF
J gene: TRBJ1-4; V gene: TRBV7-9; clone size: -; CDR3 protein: CASSPPSEKLFF
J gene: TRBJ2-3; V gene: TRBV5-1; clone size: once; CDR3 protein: CASSFPGLVDTQYF
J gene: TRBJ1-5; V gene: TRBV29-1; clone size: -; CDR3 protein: CSVSETGNQPQHF
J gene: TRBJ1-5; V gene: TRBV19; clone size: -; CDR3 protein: CASWGSYNQPQHF
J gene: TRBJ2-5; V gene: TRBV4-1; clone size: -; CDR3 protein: CASSQRTAQETQYF
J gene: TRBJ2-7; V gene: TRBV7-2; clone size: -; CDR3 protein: CASTHRAGGVTSYEQYF
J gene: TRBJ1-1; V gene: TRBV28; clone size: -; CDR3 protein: CASRQESRAFF
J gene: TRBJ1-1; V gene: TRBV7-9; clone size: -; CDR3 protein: CAGGRDTEAFF
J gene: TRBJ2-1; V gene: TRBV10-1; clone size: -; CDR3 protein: CASTGLAGIEQFF
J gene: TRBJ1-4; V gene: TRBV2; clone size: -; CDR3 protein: CASSWVEKLFF
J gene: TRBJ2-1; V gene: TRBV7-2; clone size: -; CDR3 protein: CASSTRGGAYNEQFF
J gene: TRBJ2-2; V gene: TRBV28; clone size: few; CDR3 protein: CASSPISGTGFTGELFF
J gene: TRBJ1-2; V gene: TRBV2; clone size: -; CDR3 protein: CASSPRGGALVNGYTF
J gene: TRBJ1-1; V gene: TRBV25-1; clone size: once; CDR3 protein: CASSGLGGREAFF
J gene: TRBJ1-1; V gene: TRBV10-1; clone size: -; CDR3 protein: CASSELYTEAFF
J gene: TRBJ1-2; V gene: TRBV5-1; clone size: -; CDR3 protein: CASSSNTGDYGYTF